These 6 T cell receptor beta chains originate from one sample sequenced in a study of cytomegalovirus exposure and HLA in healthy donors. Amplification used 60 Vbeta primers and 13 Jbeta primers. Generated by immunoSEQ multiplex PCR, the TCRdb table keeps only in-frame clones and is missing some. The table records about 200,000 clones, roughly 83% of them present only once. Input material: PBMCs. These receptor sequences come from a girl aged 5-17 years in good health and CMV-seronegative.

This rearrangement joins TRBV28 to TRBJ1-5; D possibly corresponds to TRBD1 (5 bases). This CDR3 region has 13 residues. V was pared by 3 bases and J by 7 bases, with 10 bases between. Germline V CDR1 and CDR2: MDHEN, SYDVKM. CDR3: CASSLPGVQPQHF. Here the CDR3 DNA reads TGTGCCAGCAGTTTGCCGGGGGTGCAGCCCCAGCATTTT.

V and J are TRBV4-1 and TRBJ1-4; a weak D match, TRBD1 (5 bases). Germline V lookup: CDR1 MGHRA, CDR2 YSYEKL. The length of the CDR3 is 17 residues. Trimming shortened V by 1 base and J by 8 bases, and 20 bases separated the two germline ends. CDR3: CASSQGGQRGVLEKLFF. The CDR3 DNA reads TGCGCCAGCAGCCAAGGAGGGCAACGGGGGGTTTTGGAAAAACTGTTTTTT.

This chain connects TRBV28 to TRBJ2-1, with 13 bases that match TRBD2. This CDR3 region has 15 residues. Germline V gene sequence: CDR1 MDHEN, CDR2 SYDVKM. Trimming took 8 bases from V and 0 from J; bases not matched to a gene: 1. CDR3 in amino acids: CASGTSGISYNEQFF. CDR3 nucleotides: TGTGCCAGCGGGACTAGCGGGATCTCCTACAATGAGCAGTTCTTC.

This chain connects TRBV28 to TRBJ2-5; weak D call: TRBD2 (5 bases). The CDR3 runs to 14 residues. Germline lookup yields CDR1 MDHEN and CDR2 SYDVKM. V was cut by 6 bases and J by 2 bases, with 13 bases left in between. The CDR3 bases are TGTGCCAGCAGCCGAGGGCCGGGACAAGAGACCCAGTACTTC. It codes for CASSRGPGQETQYF.

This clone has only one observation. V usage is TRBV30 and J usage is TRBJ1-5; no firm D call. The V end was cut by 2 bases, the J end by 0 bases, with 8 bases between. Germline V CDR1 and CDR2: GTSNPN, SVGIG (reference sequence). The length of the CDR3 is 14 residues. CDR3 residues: CAWSLSDSNQPQHF. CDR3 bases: TGTGCCTGGAGTTTGTCAGATAGCAATCAGCCCCAGCATTTT.

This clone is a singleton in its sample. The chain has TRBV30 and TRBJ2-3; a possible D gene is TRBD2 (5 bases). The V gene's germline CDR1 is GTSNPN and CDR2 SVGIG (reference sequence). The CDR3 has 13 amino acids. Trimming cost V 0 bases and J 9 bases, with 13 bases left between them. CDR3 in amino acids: CAWSVLLGETQYF. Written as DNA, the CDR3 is TGTGCCTGGAGTGTACTCCTCGGGGAGACGCAGTATTTT.